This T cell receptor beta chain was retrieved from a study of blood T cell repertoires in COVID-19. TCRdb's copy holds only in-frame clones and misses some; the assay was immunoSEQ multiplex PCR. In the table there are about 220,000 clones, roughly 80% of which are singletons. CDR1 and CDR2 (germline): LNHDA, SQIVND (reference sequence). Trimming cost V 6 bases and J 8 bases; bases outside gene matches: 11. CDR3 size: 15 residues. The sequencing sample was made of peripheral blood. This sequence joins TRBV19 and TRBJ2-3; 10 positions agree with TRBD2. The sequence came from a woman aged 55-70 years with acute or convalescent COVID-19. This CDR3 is CASRPPSSGGGTQYF. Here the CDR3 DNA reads TGTGCCAGTAGACCTCCTTCTAGCGGGGGAGGTACGCAGTATTTT.